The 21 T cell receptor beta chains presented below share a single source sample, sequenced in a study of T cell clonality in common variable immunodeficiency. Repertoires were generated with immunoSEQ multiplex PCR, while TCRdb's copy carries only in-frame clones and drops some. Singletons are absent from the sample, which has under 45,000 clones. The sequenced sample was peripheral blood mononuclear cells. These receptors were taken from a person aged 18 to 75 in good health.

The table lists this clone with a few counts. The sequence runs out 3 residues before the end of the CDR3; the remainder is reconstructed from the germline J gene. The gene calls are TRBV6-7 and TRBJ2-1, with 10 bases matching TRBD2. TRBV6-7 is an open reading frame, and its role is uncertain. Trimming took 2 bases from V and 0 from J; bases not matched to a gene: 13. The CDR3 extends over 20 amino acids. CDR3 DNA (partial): TGTGCCAGCAGTTACGGGTCTAGCGGGAGAAATCCCGGCTCCTACAATGAG. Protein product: CASSYGSSGRNPGSYNE. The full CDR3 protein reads CASSYGSSGRNPGSYNEQFF.

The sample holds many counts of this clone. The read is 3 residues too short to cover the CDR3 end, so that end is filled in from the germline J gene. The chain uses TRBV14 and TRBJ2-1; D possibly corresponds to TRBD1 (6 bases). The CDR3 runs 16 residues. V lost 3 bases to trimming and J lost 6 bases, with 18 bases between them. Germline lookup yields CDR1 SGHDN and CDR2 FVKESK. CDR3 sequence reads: CASSQQLTGMGNEQFF. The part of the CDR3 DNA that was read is TGTGCCAGCAGCCAGCAACTCACAGGGATGGGCAATGAG.

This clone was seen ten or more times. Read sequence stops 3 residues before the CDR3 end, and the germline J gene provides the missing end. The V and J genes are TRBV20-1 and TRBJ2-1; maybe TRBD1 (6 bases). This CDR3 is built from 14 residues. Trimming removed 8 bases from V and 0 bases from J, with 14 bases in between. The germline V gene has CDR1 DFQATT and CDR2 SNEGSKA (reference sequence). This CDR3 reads CSIPGQSSYNEQFF. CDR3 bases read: TGCAGTATCCCAGGACAGAGCTCCTACAATGAG.

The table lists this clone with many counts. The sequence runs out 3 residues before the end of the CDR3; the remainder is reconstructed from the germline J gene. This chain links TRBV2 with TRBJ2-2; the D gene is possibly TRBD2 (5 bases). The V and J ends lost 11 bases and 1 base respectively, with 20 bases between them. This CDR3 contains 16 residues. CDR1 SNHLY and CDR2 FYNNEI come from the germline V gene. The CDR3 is CAGYDSGKGNTGELFF. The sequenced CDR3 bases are TGTGCCGGATACGATTCGGGGAAAGGGAACACCGGGGAG.

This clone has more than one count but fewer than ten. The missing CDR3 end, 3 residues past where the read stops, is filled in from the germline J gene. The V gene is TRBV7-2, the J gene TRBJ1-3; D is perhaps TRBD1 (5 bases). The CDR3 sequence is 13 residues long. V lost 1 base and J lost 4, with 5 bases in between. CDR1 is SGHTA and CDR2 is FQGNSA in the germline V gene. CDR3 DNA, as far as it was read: TGTGCCAGCAGCTTAGGACAGGGAAACACC. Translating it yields CASSLGQGNT. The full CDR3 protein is CASSLGQGNTIYF. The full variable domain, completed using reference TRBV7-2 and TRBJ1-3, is GAGVSQSPSNKVTEKGKDVELRCDPISGHTALYWYRQSLGQGLEFLIYFQGNSAPDKSGLPSDRFSAERTGGSVSTLTIQRTQQEDSAVYLCASSLGQGNTIYFGEGSWLTVV.

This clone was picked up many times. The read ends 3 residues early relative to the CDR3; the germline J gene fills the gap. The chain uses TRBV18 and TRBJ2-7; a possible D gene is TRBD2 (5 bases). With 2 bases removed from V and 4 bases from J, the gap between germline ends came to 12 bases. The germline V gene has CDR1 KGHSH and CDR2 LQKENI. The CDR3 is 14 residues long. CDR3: CASSPIPSPYEQYF. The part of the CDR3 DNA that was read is TGTGCCAGCTCACCAATTCCTAGCCCATACGAG.

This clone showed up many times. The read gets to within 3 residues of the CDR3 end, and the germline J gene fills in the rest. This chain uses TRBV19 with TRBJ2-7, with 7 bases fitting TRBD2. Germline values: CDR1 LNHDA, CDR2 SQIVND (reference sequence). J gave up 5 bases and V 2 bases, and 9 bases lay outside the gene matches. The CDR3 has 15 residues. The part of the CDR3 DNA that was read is TGTGCCAGTAGTATAACCGGGACTAAGCTCCACGAG. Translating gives CASSITGTKLHE. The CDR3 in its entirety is CASSITGTKLHEQYF.

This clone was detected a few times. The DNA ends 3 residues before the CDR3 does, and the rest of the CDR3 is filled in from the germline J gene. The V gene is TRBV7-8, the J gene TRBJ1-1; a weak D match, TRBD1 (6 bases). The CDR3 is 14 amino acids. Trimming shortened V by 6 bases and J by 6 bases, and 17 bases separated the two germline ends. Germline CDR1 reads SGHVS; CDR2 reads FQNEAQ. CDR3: CASRIGGGAAEAFF. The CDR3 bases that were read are TGTGCCAGCAGAATTGGGGGGGGCGCGGCTGAA. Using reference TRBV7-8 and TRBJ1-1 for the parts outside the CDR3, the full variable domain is GAGVSQSPRYKVAKRGQDVALRCDPISGHVSLFWYQQALGQGPEFLTYFQNEAQLDKSGLPSDRFFAERPEGSVSTLKIQRTQQEDSAVYLCASRIGGGAAEAFFGQGTRLTVV.

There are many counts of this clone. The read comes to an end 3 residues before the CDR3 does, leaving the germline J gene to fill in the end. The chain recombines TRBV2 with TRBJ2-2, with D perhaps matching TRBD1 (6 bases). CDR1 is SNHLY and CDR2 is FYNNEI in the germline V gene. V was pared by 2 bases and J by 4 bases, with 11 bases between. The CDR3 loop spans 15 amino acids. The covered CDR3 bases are TGTGCCAGCAGTGAAATACAGGGAATCACCGGGGAG. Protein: CASSEIQGITGE. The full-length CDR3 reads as CASSEIQGITGELFF.

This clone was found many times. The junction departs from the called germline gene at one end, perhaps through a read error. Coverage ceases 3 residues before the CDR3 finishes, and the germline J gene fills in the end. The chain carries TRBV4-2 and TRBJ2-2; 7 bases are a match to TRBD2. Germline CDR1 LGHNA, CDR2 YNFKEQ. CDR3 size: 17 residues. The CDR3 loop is CASSQALAGLNTGELFF. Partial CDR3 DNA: TGCGCCAGCAGCCAAGCGTTAGCGGGCCTGAACACCGGGGAG.

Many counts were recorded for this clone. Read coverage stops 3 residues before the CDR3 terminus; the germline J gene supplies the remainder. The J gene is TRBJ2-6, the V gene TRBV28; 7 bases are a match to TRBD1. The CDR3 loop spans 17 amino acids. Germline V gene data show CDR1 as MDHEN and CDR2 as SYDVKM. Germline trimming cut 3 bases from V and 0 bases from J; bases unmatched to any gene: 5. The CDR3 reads CASSFPRGNSGANVLTF. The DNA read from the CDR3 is TGTGCCAGCAGTTTCCCCAGGGGGAACTCTGGGGCCAACGTC.

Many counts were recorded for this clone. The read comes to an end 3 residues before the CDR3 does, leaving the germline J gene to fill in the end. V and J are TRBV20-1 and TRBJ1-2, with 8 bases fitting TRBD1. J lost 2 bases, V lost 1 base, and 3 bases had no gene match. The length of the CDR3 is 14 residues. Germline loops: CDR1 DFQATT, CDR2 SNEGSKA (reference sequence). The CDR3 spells CSARARTGNYGYTF. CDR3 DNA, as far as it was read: TGCAGTGCTAGAGCCAGGACAGGGAACTATGGC.

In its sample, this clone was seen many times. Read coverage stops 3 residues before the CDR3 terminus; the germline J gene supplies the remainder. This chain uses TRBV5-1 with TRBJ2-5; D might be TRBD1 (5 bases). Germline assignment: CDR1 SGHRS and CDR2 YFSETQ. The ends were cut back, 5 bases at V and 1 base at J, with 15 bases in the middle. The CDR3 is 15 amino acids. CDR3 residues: CASRQDAISQETQYF. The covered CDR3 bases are TGCGCCAGCAGACAGGACGCTATAAGCCAAGAGACC.

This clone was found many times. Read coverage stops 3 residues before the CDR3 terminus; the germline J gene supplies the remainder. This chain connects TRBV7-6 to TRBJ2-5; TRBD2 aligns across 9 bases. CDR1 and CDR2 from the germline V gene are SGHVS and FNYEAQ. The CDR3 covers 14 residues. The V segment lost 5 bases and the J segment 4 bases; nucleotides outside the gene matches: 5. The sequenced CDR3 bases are TGTGCCAGCAGCCCGAGCGGGAGGATAGAGACC. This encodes CASSPSGRIET. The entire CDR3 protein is CASSPSGRIETQYF. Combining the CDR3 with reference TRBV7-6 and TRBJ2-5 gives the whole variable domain GAGVSQSPRYKVTKRGQDVALRCDPISGHVSLYWYRQALGQGPEFLTYFNYEAQQDKSGLPNDRFSAERPEGSISTLTIQRTEQRDSAMYRCASSPSGRIETQYFGPGTRLLVL.

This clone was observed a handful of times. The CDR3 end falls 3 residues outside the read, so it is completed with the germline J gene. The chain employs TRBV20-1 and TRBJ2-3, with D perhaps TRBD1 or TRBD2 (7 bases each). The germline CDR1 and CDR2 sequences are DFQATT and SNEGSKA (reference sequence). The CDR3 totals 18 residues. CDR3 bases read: TGCAGTGCCAACCCCCCTACAGCGGGACAGATTAGCAATCAGCCG. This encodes CSANPPTAGQISNQP. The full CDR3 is CSANPPTAGQISNQPQYF.

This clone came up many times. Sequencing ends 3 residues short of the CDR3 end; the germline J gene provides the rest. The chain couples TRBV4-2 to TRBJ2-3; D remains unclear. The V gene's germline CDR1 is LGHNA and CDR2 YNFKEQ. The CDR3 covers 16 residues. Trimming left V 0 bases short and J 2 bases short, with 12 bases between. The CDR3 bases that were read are TGTGCCAGCAGCCAAGATCGCTCAGGTTCCACAGATACG. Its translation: CASSQDRSGSTDT. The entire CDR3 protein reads CASSQDRSGSTDTQYF.

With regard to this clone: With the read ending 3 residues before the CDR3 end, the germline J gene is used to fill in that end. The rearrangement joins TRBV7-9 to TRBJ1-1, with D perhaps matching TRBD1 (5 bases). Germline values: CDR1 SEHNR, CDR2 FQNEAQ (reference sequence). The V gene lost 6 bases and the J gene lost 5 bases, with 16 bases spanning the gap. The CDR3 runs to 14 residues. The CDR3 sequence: CASRNQGQATEAFF. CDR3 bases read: TGTGCCAGCAGAAACCAGGGTCAGGCTACTGAA.

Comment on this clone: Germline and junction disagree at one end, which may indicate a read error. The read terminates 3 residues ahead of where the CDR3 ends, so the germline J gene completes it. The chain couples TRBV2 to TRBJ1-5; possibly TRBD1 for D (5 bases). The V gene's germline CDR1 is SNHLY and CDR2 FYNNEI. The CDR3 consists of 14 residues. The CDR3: CASSEQGANRPQHF. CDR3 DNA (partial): TGTGCCAGCAGTGAACAGGGTGCCAATCGGCCC.

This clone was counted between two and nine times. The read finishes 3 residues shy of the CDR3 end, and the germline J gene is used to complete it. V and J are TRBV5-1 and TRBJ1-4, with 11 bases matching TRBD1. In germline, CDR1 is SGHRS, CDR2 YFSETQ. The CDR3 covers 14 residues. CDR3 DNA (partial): TGCGCCAGCAGCCGTGGACAGGGGGCGAAGAAA. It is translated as CASSRGQGAKK. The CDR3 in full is CASSRGQGAKKLFF. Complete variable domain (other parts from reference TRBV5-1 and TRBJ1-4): KAGVTQTPRYLIKTRGQQVTLSCSPISGHRSVSWYQQTPGQGLQFLFEYFSETQRNKGNFPGRFSGRQFSNSRSEMNVSTLELGDSALYLCASSRGQGAKKLFFGSGTQLSVL.

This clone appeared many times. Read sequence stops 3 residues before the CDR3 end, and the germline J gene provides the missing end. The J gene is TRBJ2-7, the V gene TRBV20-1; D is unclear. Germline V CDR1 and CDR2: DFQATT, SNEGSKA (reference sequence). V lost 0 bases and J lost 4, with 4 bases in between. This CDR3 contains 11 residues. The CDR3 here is CSARESYEQYF. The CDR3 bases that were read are TGCAGTGCTAGAGAATCTTACGAG.

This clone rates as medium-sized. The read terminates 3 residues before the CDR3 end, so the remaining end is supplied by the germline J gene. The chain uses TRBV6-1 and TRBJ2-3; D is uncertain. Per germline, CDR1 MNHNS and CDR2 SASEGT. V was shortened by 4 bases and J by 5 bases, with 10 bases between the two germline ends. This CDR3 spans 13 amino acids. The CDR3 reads CASSVSGIDTQYF. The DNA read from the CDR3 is TGTGCCAGCAGTGTCTCGGGTATAGATACG.